These T cell receptor beta chains were read from a single sample in a study of tumor-infiltrating lymphocytes in localized non-small cell lung cancer. Data came from immunoSEQ multiplex PCR; TCRdb stores just in-frame clones and leaves some out. The sample comprises roughly 13,000 clones, approximately 81% of which are singletons, and 13% to 15% rests with the top ten. The sample was uninvolved lung tissue not adjacent to the tumor. Receptors originate from a human donor with non-small cell lung cancer. The CDR3 runs from the conserved cysteine through the conserved F or W. Each record gives: D gene, clone size, V gene, CDR3 length, J gene, CDR3 DNA, CDR3 protein. The D gene is left open where the match is weak. The listing skips clone size in some rows; elsewhere it reads once, few, many or a size class.

D: NA; size: NA; V: TRBV7-3; length: 14; J: TRBJ2-2; DNA: TGTGCCAGCAGCCGCCTAGGGGGTGCCGGGGAGCTGTTTTTT; CDR3: CASSRLGGAGELFF
D: TRBD1; size: NA; V: TRBV6-5; length: 16; J: TRBJ1-3; DNA: TGTGCCAGCAGTTCGACAGGGGCCGGCTCTGGAAACACCATATATTTT; CDR3: CASSSTGAGSGNTIYF
D: NA; size: NA; V: TRBV7-2; length: 15; J: TRBJ2-3; DNA: TGTGCCAGCAGCCCCTGGGTCTCGGCTACAGATACGCAGTATTTT; CDR3: CASSPWVSATDTQYF
D: NA; size: few; V: TRBV28; length: 12; J: TRBJ2-7; DNA: TGTGCCAGCAGCCCCCCTACCTACGAGCAGTACTTC; CDR3: CASSPPTYEQYF
D: TRBD2; size: NA; V: TRBV9; length: 16; J: TRBJ2-5; DNA: TGTGCCAGCAGCGTAGGCAGGGCTAGCGGACAAGAGACCCAGTACTTC; CDR3: CASSVGRASGQETQYF
D: NA; size: NA; V: TRBV29-1; length: 11; J: TRBJ2-7; DNA: TGCAGCGTTGAAGGGGGGCGGGAGCAGTACTTC; CDR3: CSVEGGREQYF
D: NA; size: NA; V: TRBV7-8; length: 13; J: TRBJ2-7; DNA: TGTGCCAGCAGCTTAGCGGGATCATGGGAGCAGTACTTC; CDR3: CASSLAGSWEQYF
D: NA; size: few; V: TRBV5-5; length: 14; J: TRBJ2-3; DNA: TGTGCCAGCAGCTTGGGTCCCTACACAGATACGCAGTATTTT; CDR3: CASSLGPYTDTQYF
D: NA; size: NA; V: TRBV28; length: 12; J: TRBJ1-2; DNA: TGTGCCAGCAGTAGGGCCGAGGATGGCTACACCTTC; CDR3: CASSRAEDGYTF
D: NA; size: NA; V: TRBV7-9; length: 12; J: TRBJ2-2; DNA: TGTGCCAGCAGCTTCGACCGAGGGGAGCTGTTTTTT; CDR3: CASSFDRGELFF
D: NA; size: NA; V: TRBV9; length: 15; J: TRBJ2-7; DNA: TGTGCCAGCAGCTCCGGGACCGTAACCGCCGAGGAGCAGTACTTC; CDR3: CASSSGTVTAEEQYF
D: NA; size: NA; V: TRBV11-3; length: 12; J: TRBJ2-5; DNA: TGTGCCAGCAGCTTAGCAGGAGAGACCCAGTACTTC; CDR3: CASSLAGETQYF
D: TRBD1; size: NA; V: TRBV2; length: 13; J: TRBJ2-2; DNA: TGTGCCAGCAGTGCGACAGGGGGCGGGGAGCTGTTTTTT; CDR3: CASSATGGGELFF
D: NA; size: once; V: TRBV6-5; length: 15; J: TRBJ2-7; DNA: TGTGCCAGCAGTCTCTCCGGGACTTCCTTCTATGAGCAGTACTTC; CDR3: CASSLSGTSFYEQYF
D: TRBD1; size: few; V: TRBV9; length: 13; J: TRBJ1-2; DNA: TGTGCCAGCAGCACGGACAGGGGAAAAGGCTACACCTTC; CDR3: CASSTDRGKGYTF
D: NA; size: NA; V: TRBV10-1; length: 12; J: TRBJ2-5; DNA: TGCGCCAGCAGTTATGGGGGTGAGACCCAGTACTTC; CDR3: CASSYGGETQYF
D: TRBD1; size: NA; V: TRBV5-1; length: 15; J: TRBJ2-7; DNA: TGCGCCAGCAGCTTGGGACAGGGCTTAGGGTACGAGCAGTACTTC; CDR3: CASSLGQGLGYEQYF
D: TRBD2; size: NA; V: TRBV11-2; length: 19; J: TRBJ2-1; DNA: TGTGCCAGCAGCTTAGAGTGGGGGGAAGGACTAGCGGATTACAATGAGCAGTTCTTC; CDR3: CASSLEWGEGLADYNEQFF
D: NA; size: NA; V: TRBV14; length: 13; J: TRBJ1-1; DNA: TGTGCCAGCAGCTCCCCAACTGCGGGGGTAGCTTTCTTT; CDR3: CASSSPTAGVAFF
D: NA; size: NA; V: TRBV5-1; length: 14; J: TRBJ2-7; DNA: TGCGCCAGCAGCTCGGGAGAAAGGGGGCGCGAGCAGTACTTC; CDR3: CASSSGERGREQYF
D: TRBD1; size: NA; V: TRBV11-1; length: 16; J: TRBJ1-1; DNA: TGTGCCAGCAGCTTAGCTGGGCGGACAGGGGGACCTGAAGCTTTCTTT; CDR3: CASSLAGRTGGPEAFF
D: NA; size: medium-sized; V: TRBV6-1; length: 13; J: TRBJ1-1; DNA: TGTGCCAGCAGTGACGGGGAGAACACTGAAGCTTTCTTT; CDR3: CASSDGENTEAFF
D: TRBD2; size: NA; V: TRBV30; length: 13; J: TRBJ2-5; DNA: TGTGCCGGTGGAGCGGGAGTAGGAGAGACCCAGTACTTC; CDR3: CAGGAGVGETQYF
D: TRBD2; size: NA; V: TRBV2; length: 16; J: TRBJ2-3; DNA: TGTGCCAGCACCGAAGGGGCTAGCGGGGGTGGAGATACGCAGTATTTT; CDR3: CASTEGASGGGDTQYF
D: NA; size: NA; V: TRBV6-6; length: 14; J: TRBJ1-1; DNA: TGTGCCAGCACCCTCACAGGGCCGAACACTGAAGCTTTCTTT; CDR3: CASTLTGPNTEAFF
D: NA; size: once; V: TRBV19; length: 14; J: TRBJ1-1; DNA: TGTGCCAGTAGTATAGTAACAGGGTCCACTGAAGCTTTCTTT; CDR3: CASSIVTGSTEAFF
D: TRBD1; size: NA; V: TRBV5-1; length: 14; J: TRBJ1-2; DNA: TGCGCCAGCAGCTGGGGACAGGCGAACTATGGCTACACCTTC; CDR3: CASSWGQANYGYTF
D: NA; size: once; V: TRBV7-2; length: 13; J: TRBJ1-4; DNA: TGTGCCAGCAGCTTGGAGCCTAATGAAAAACTGTTTTTT; CDR3: CASSLEPNEKLFF
D: NA; size: NA; V: TRBV9; length: 13; J: TRBJ2-1; DNA: TGTGCCAGCAGCGTAGTAGCAGAGGATGAGCAGTTCTTC; CDR3: CASSVVAEDEQFF